One and the same sample provided the 20 T cell receptor beta chains below, sequenced in a study of Graves' ophthalmopathy and Graves' hyperthyroidism. The TCR beta CDR3 regions underwent amplification from RNA transcripts. Second-round multiplex PCR came after a first-round RT-PCR that employed HTBI primers. A single record per CDR3 protein comes from TCRdb applying MiXCR to the multiplex PCR reads. The sample records hundreds of thousands of distinct CDR3 sequences, about two fifths being singletons. Sequenced material: peripheral blood. These receptors were collected from an adult man with Graves' ophthalmopathy.

This sequence joins TRBV6-1 and TRBJ1-5; no clear D. V lost 7 bases and J 0 bases, leaving 16 bases between the germline ends. The germline gives CDR1 MNHNS, CDR2 SASEGT. This CDR3 contains 16 residues. This CDR3 reads CASILLSRSSNQPQHF. The CDR3 bases are TGTGCCAGCATTCTTCTAAGCAGGAGTAGCAATCAGCCCCAGCATTTT.

V and J are TRBV25-1 and TRBJ1-6; 7 bases are shared with TRBD1. V was pared by 4 bases and J by 9 bases, with 6 bases of the junction left unmatched. Germline CDR1 reads MGHDK; CDR2 reads SYGVNS. The CDR3 has 14 residues. CDR3 in amino acids: CASSAVQGISPLHF. As DNA, the CDR3 is TGTGCCAGCAGTGCCGTACAGGGGATTTCACCCCTCCACTTT.

Comments on this clonotype: A much larger clone sits a single nucleotide away, making a read error possible. V and J are TRBV13 and TRBJ2-5; 9 nucleotides match TRBD1. The CDR3 sequence is 16 residues long. Germline CDR1 PRHDT, CDR2 FYEKMQ (reference sequence). This chain's CDR3 is CASSFGTGPPQETQYF. CDR3 sequence (DNA): TGCGCCAGCAGCTTCGGGACAGGGCCCCCTCAAGAGACCCAGTACTTC.

This clonotype was seen more than once but under ten times. At one end, the junction sequence differs from germline, possibly due to a read error. V and J are TRBV7-8 and TRBJ1-1; tentatively, D is TRBD1 (6 bases). The germline V gene has CDR1 SGHVS and CDR2 FQNEAQ. The CDR3 runs to 15 residues. CDR3 region: CASTLGQIGNTEAFF. DNA for the CDR3: TGTGCCAGCACCTTAGGACAGATTGGGAACACTGAAGCTTTCTTT.

Turning to this clonotype: This may arise from a read error, as a much more abundant clone is one base away. The CDR3 does not end in the conserved phenylalanine or tryptophan, so this is likely a read error. This chain links TRBV4-1 with TRBJ2-5; the D is unclear. The CDR3 sequence is 15 residues long. The germline V and J ends were trimmed by 0 bases and 8 bases, with 16 bases remaining between them. From germline, CDR1 is MGHRA and CDR2 YSYEKL. The CDR3 DNA sequence: TGCGCCAGCAGCCAAGATCAACGTCCGATCGTCACCCAGTACGTC. This gives the protein CASSQDQRPIVTQYV.

This clonotype was observed at least ten times. The rearrangement uses TRBV19 and TRBJ1-1; 8 bases line up with TRBD1. CDR3 size: 13 residues. Trimming removed 6 bases from V and 7 bases from J; junction bases left unmatched: 7. Germline-derived CDR1 and CDR2 are LNHDA and SQIVND (reference sequence). CDR3 sequence: CASRGDRIGEAFF. Here the CDR3 DNA reads TGTGCCAGTAGAGGGGACAGGATCGGTGAAGCTTTCTTT.

The chain is built from TRBV5-1 and TRBJ2-7; D not certain. CDR1 SGHRS and CDR2 YFSETQ come from the germline V gene. V was cut by 7 bases and J by 6 bases, with 14 bases left in between. The CDR3 contains 12 residues. The CDR3: CASDLVDSEQYF. CDR3 sequence (DNA): TGCGCCAGCGACTTGGTGGATTCCGAGCAGTACTTC.

In its sample, this clonotype was seen many times. This chain links TRBV20-1 with TRBJ1-2; D is ambiguous. V was pared by 6 bases and J by 2 bases, with 16 bases between. Germline CDR1 DFQATT, CDR2 SNEGSKA (reference sequence). The CDR3 is 14 residues long. As DNA, the CDR3 is TGCAGTGCCCCCAGTTCGGGTCAGAACTATGGCTACACCTTC. Translating gives CSAPSSGQNYGYTF.

This clonotype appeared many times. The chain employs TRBV19 and TRBJ1-6; 10 nucleotides agree with TRBD1. V trimming: 8 bases; J trimming: 5 bases; junction bases outside the gene matches: 3. From germline, CDR1 is LNHDA and CDR2 SQIVND (reference sequence). The CDR3 consists of 14 residues. In nucleotides, the CDR3 is TGTGCCAGTCGGACAGGGGGAAATAATTCACCCCTCCACTTT. Translation gives CASRTGGNNSPLHF.

Comment on this clonotype: One base away lies a much larger clone, so this may be a sequencing read error. This sequence joins TRBV2 and TRBJ2-6, with D tentatively TRBD1 (6 bases). The CDR3 sequence is 14 residues long. With 8 bases removed from V and 4 bases from J, the gap between germline ends came to 12 bases. The germline gives CDR1 SNHLY, CDR2 FYNNEI. DNA of the CDR3: TGTGCCAGCGTCCAGGGGAGCGGGGCCAACGTCCTGACTTTC. Translated, it gives CASVQGSGANVLTF. The entire variable domain, with the rest obtained from reference TRBV2 and TRBJ2-6, is as follows: EPEVTQTPSHQVTQMGQEVILRCVPISNHLYFYWYRQILGQKVEFLVSFYNNEISEKSEIFDDQFSVERPDGSNFTLKIRSTKLEDSAMYFCASVQGSGANVLTFGAGSRLTVL.

The V gene is TRBV10-3, the J gene TRBJ1-6; 7 bases are shared with TRBD1. After removal of 3 bases from V and 6 bases from J, the junction contained 5 bases not matched to a gene. CDR1 and CDR2 from the germline V gene are ENHRY and SYGVKD. CDR3 length equals 15 residues. The CDR3 reads CAISEGQDLNSPLHF. The CDR3 DNA follows: TGTGCCATCAGTGAAGGACAGGACCTTAATTCACCCCTCCACTTT.

The gene calls are TRBV7-9 and TRBJ2-7; possibly TRBD1 for D (7 bases). V lost 6 bases and J lost 4, with 19 bases in between. The CDR3 spans 15 residues. Germline V CDR1 and CDR2: SEHNR, FQNEAQ (reference sequence). This chain's CDR3 is CASRHGTAGGYEQYF. CDR3 sequence (DNA): TGTGCCAGCAGGCACGGGACCGCAGGGGGGTACGAGCAGTACTTC.

The chain combines TRBV29-1 with TRBJ2-3; D may be TRBD1 (6 bases). The CDR3 contains 18 residues. V lost 1 base, J lost 6 bases, and 26 bases lay in between. Germline V gives CDR1 SQVTM, CDR2 ANQGSEA. CDR3: CSVEGFWVGARGDDTQYF. CDR3 bases: TGCAGCGTTGAAGGTTTTTGGGTGGGGGCGCGTGGTGACGATACGCAGTATTTT.

This clonotype has ten or more counts. The CDR3 reads CASSFVVNHYGYTF. CDR3 nucleotide sequence: TGTGCCAGCTCGTTCGTGGTCAACCACTATGGCTACACCTTC. The V and J genes are TRBV7-9 and TRBJ1-2; D uncertain. The CDR3 is made up of 14 amino acids. Germline V gives CDR1 SEHNR, CDR2 FQNEAQ (reference sequence). Trimming pared 8 bases from V and 3 bases from J, leaving 16 bases between.

This clonotype appeared a few times. In nucleotides, the CDR3 is TGTGCCAGCAGTCCTAGGACAGGGACTTATAATTCACCCCTCCACTTT. Translation gives CASSPRTGTYNSPLHF. The chain is built from TRBV25-1 and TRBJ1-6, with 8 positions matching TRBD1. J gave up 4 bases and V 5 bases, and 7 bases lay outside the gene matches. From germline, CDR1 is MGHDK and CDR2 SYGVNS. The CDR3 extends over 16 amino acids.

Regarding this clonotype: It is likely a read error, because the conserved phenylalanine at the end of the CDR3 is missing. CDR3 in amino acids: CATFSGSSYNEQFC. The CDR3 coding sequence is TGTGCCACCTTCAGCGGTAGCTCCTACAATGAGCAGTTCTGC. The chain has TRBV27 and TRBJ2-1, with D possibly TRBD2 on 5 matching bases. This CDR3 comprises 14 residues. CDR1 and CDR2 (germline): MNHEY, SMNVEV (reference sequence). V was shortened by 10 bases and J by 0 bases, with 13 bases between the two germline ends.

Concerning this clonotype: This may arise from a read error, as a much more abundant clone is one base away. J is TRBJ2-6 and V is TRBV25-1; 9 bases match TRBD1. Germline V gene data show CDR1 as MGHDK and CDR2 as SYGVNS. This CDR3 has 16 amino acids. Trimming removed 9 bases from V and 4 bases from J; junction bases left unmatched: 10. This chain's CDR3 is CASGMTGGAGANVLTF. In DNA form, the CDR3 reads TGTGCCAGTGGTATGACAGGGGGTGCAGGGGCCAACGTCCTGACTTTC.

The rearrangement uses TRBV25-1 and TRBJ2-2, with a possible D match to TRBD1 (5 bases). The CDR3 length is 18 residues. Germline CDR1 is MGHDK and CDR2 is SYGVNS. Trimming pared 5 bases from V and 0 bases from J, leaving 19 bases between. The CDR3 bases are TGTGCCAGCAGTTTAGCAGCTGGGGCAGGCCCGAACACCGGGGAGCTGTTTTTT. Amino acid sequence: CASSLAAGAGPNTGELFF.

This chain connects TRBV12-3 or TRBV12-4 to TRBJ1-2; 9 nucleotides line up with TRBD1. J was trimmed by 2 bases and V by 6 bases; bases with no gene match: 10. The CDR3 is 16 residues long. DNA of the CDR3: TGTGCCAGCAGCTCGAGACAGGACAGGGGAAACTATGGCTACACCTTC. This encodes CASSSRQDRGNYGYTF.

CDR3 DNA sequence: TGTGCCAGCTCACCGGTGGGACATAGCAATCAGCCCCAGCATTTT. As protein: CASSPVGHSNQPQHF. V usage is TRBV15 and J usage is TRBJ1-5; TRBD1 is a possible D gene (6 bases). Per the germline V gene, CDR1 is LNHNV and CDR2 is YYDKDF (reference sequence). There are 15 residues in the CDR3. V was clipped by 10 bases and J by 0 bases, with 16 bases between them.